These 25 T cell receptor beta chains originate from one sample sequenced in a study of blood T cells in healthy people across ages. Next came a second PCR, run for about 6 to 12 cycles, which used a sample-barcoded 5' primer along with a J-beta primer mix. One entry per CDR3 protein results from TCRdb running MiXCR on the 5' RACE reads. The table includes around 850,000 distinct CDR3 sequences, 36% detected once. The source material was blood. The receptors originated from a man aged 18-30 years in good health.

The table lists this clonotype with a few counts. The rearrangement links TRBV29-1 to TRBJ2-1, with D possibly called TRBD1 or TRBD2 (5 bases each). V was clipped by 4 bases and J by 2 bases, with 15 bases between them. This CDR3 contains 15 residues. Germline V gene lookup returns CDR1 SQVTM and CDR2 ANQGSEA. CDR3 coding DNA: TGCAGCGTTGGCCGGGACCCGGCGACCTACAATGAGCAGTTCTTC. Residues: CSVGRDPATYNEQFF.

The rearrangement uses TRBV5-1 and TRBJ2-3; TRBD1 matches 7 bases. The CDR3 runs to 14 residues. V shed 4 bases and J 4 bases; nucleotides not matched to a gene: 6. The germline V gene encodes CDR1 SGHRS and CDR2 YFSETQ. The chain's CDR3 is CASSDRESSDTQYF. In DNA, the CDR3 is TGCGCCAGCAGCGACAGGGAGTCTTCAGATACGCAGTATTTT. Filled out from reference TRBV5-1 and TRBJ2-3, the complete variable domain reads KAGVTQTPRYLIKTRGQQVTLSCSPISGHRSVSWYQQTPGQGLQFLFEYFSETQRNKGNFPGRFSGRQFSNSRSEMNVSTLELGDSALYLCASSDRESSDTQYFGPGTRLTVL.

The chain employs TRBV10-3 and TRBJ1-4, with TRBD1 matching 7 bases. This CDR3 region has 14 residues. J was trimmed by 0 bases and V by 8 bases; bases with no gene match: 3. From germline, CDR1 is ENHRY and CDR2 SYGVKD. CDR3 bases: TGTGCCATCGGGACAGCCGCAACTAATGAAAAACTGTTTTTT. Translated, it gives CAIGTAATNEKLFF.

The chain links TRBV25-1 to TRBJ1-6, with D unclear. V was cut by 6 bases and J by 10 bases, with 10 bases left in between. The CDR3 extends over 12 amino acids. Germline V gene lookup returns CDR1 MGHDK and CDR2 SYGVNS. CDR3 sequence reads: CASREVGSPLHF. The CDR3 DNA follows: TGTGCCAGCAGGGAGGTAGGGTCACCCCTCCACTTT.

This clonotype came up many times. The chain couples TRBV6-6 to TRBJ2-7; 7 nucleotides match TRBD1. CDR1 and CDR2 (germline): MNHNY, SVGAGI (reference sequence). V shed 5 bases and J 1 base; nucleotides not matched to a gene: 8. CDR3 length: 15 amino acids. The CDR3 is CASSRLGTASYEQYF. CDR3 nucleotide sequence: TGTGCCAGCAGTCGCCTAGGGACAGCATCCTACGAGCAGTACTTC.

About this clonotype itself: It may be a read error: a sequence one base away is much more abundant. The chain's CDR3 is CASSPGRFGEEGYTF. Written as DNA, the CDR3 is TGTGCCAGCAGCCCCGGGCGATTTGGTGAAGAGGGCTACACCTTC. The chain carries TRBV7-3 and TRBJ1-2; the D is unclear. CDR1 and CDR2 (germline): SGHTA, FQGTGA. Trimming pared 5 bases from V and 8 bases from J, leaving 21 bases between. CDR3 size: 15 residues. Using reference TRBV7-3 and TRBJ1-2 for the parts outside the CDR3, the full variable domain is GAGVSQTPSNKVTEKGKYVELRCDPISGHTALYWYRQSLGQGPEFLIYFQGTGAADDSGLPNDRFFAVRPEGSVSTLKIQRTERGDSAVYLCASSPGRFGEEGYTFGSGTRLTVV.

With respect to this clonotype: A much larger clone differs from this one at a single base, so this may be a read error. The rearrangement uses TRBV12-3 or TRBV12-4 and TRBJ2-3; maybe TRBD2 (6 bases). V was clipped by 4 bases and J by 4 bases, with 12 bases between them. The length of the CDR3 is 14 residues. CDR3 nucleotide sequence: TGTGCCAGCAGTTCAGGTGCTAGCGCAGATACGCAGTATTTT. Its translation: CASSSGASADTQYF.

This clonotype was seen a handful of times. The CDR3 here is CASSVGQGVSPLHF. CDR3 coding DNA: TGTGCCAGCAGCGTCGGACAGGGGGTTTCACCCCTCCACTTT. The chain combines TRBV9 with TRBJ1-6, with 10 bases that match TRBD1. Looked up from germline, CDR1 is SGDLS and CDR2 is YYNGEE. This CDR3 has 14 amino acids. V lost 2 bases and J lost 9; bases outside the gene matches: 2. Variable domain in full (rest from reference TRBV9 and TRBJ1-6): DSGVTQTPKHLITATGQRVTLRCSPRSGDLSVYWYQQSLDQGLQFLIQYYNGEERAKGNILERFSAQQFPDLHSELNLSSLELGDSALYFCASSVGQGVSPLHFGNGTRLTVT.

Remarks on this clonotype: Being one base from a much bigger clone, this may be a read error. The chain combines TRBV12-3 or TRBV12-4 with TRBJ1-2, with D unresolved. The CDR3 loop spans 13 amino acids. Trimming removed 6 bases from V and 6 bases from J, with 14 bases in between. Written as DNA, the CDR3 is TGTGCCAGCAGCTTGTCAGAGAACGATGGCTACACCTTC. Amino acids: CASSLSENDGYTF.

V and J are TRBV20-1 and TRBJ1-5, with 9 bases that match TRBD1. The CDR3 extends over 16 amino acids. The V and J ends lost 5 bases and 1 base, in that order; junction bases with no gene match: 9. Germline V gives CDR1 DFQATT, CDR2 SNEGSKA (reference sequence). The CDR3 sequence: CSAYYNRGLSNQPQHF. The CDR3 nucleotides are TGCAGTGCTTATTATAACAGGGGGCTCAGCAATCAGCCCCAGCATTTT.

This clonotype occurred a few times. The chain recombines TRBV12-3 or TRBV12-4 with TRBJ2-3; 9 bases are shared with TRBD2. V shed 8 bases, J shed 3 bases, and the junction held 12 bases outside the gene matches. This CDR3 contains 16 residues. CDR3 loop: CASEVGASGVTDTQYF. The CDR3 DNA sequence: TGTGCCAGCGAAGTGGGTGCTAGCGGGGTTACAGATACGCAGTATTTT.

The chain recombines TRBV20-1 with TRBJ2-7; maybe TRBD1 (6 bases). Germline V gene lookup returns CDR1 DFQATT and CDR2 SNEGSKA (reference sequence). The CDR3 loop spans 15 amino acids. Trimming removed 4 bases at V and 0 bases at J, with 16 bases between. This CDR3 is CSAKTLQGNSYEQYF. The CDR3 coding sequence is TGCAGTGCTAAGACGCTCCAGGGGAACTCCTACGAGCAGTACTTC.

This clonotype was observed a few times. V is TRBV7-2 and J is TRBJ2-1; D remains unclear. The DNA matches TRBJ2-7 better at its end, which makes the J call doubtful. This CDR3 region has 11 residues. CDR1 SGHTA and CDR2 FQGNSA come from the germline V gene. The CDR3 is CASTARNEQYF. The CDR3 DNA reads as TGTGCCAGCACCGCGCGGAATGAGCAGTACTTC.

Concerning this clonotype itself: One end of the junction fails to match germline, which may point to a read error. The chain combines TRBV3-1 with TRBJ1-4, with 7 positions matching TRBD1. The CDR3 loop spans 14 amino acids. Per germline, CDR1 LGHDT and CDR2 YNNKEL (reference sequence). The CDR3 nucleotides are TGTGCCGGCAGCCGACAGGGAATGGGAGAAAAACTGTTTTTT. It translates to CAGSRQGMGEKLFF.

The CDR3 is CASSRGTGNQETQYF. CDR3 in DNA: TGTGCCAGCAGTCGAGGGACAGGGAACCAAGAGACCCAGTACTTC. The rearrangement uses TRBV28 and TRBJ2-5; 9 positions agree with TRBD1. The trim removed 5 bases at V and 0 bases at J, leaving 4 bases unmatched. This CDR3 contains 15 residues. Germline lookup yields CDR1 MDHEN and CDR2 SYDVKM.

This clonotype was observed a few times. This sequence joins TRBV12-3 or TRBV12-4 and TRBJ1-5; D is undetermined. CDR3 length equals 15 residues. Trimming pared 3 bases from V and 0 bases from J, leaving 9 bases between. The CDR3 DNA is TGTGCCAGCAGTTTTGGGCATAATAGCAATCAGCCCCAGCATTTT. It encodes CASSFGHNSNQPQHF.

The DNA for the CDR3 is TGTGCCAGCAGCCTCGGGACTAGCCCTAGCACAGATACGCAGTATTTT. Encoded protein: CASSLGTSPSTDTQYF. V and J are TRBV6-5 and TRBJ2-3, with 9 bases that match TRBD2. This CDR3 spans 16 amino acids. J lost 0 bases, V lost 6 bases, and 7 bases had no gene match. Germline CDR1 is MNHEY and CDR2 is SVGAGI.

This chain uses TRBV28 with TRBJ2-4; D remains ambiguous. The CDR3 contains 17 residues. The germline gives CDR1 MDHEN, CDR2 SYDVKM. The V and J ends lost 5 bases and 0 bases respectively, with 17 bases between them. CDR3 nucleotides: TGTGCCAGCAGTCAATACGGATCCCCCATAGCCAAAAACATTCAGTACTTC. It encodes CASSQYGSPIAKNIQYF.

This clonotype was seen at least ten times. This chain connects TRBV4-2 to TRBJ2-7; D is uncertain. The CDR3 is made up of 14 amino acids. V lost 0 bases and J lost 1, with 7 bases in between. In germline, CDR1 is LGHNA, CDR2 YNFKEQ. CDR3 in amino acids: CASSQDSISYEQYF. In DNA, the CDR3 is TGTGCCAGCAGCCAAGACTCTATTTCCTACGAGCAGTACTTC.

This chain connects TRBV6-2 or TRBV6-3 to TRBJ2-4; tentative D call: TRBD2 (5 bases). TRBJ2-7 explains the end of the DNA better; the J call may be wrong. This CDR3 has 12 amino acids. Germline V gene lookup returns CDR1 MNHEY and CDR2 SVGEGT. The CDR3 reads CASRRTYYEQYF. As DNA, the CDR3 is TGTGCCAGCAGGCGGACTTACTACGAGCAGTACTTC.

The CDR3 protein is CASRRGNQETQYF. DNA of the CDR3: TGTGCCAGCCGGAGGGGCAACCAAGAGACCCAGTACTTC. This chain links TRBV6-2 or TRBV6-3 with TRBJ2-5; the D gene is possibly TRBD2 (6 bases). V lost 8 bases to trimming and J lost 0 bases, with 10 bases between them. Germline V gene lookup returns CDR1 MNHEY and CDR2 SVGEGT. The CDR3 consists of 13 residues.

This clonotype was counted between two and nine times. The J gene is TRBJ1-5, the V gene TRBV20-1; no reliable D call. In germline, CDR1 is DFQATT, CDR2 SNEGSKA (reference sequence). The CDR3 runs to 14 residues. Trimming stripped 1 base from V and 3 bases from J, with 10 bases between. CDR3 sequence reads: CSARVGNANQPQHF. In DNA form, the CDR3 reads TGCAGTGCTAGAGTGGGGAATGCCAATCAGCCCCAGCATTTT.

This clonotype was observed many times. CDR3 amino acids: CSVSRENQPQHF. In DNA form, the CDR3 reads TGCAGCGTTAGTCGGGAAAATCAGCCCCAGCATTTT. This chain links TRBV29-1 with TRBJ1-5; D gene uncertain. The CDR3 extends over 12 amino acids. Trimming removed 5 bases at V and 4 bases at J, with 9 bases between. The germline gives CDR1 SQVTM, CDR2 ANQGSEA.

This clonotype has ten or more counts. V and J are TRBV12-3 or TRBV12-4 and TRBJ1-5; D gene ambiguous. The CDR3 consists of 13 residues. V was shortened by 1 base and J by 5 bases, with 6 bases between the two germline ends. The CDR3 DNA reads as TGTGCCAGCAGTTTAGAGACACATCAGCCCCAGCATTTT. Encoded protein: CASSLETHQPQHF.

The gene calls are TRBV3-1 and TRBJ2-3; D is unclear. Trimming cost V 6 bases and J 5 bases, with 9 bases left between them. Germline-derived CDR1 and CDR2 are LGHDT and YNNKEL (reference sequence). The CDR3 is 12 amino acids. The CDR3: CASSPNQDTQYF. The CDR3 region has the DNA TGTGCCAGCAGTCCAAATCAAGATACGCAGTATTTT.